Sequencing of this T cell receptor (beta chain) was carried out in a study of T-cell memory formation after mild COVID-19. Findings of the study overall: Later expanders leaned CD4+, whereas day 15 to 85 contracting clones were balanced CD4/CD8. The pre-infection memory compartment contained some responding clones, suggesting cross-reactive memory joined.

This clonotype was seen more than once but under ten times. The antigen is not known. Constant-segment primers were used for 5'RACE, and the resulting TCR alpha and TCR beta cDNA libraries carried sample barcodes and UMIs. TCRdb itself ran the 5' RACE reads through MiXCR, one entry per CDR3 protein. The table lists about half a million distinct CDR3 sequences, 15% to 20% of them singletons. The CDR3 is made up of 19 amino acids. Per the germline V gene, CDR1 is SGHVS and CDR2 is FQNEAQ. V lost 5 bases to trimming and J lost 0 bases; unmatched junction nucleotides: 13. Sample: PBMCs or a T cell subset sorted from them (not recorded which). The sequence derives from an adult woman who had mild COVID-19 (a few samples of this study predate the infection). Cell type and time point are not known. The V and J genes are TRBV7-8 and TRBJ2-6; 7 bases line up with TRBD1. For the CDR3, the DNA is TGTGCCAGCAGCCCCTCCCGCGACAGGGCCTACTCTGGGGCCAACGTCCTGACTTTC. Encoded protein: CASSPSRDRAYSGANVLTF. The complete variable domain, with remaining parts taken from reference TRBV7-8 and TRBJ2-6, reads GAGVSQSPRYKVAKRGQDVALRCDPISGHVSLFWYQQALGQGPEFLTYFQNEAQLDKSGLPSDRFFAERPEGSVSTLKIQRTQQEDSAVYLCASSPSRDRAYSGANVLTFGAGSRLTVL.